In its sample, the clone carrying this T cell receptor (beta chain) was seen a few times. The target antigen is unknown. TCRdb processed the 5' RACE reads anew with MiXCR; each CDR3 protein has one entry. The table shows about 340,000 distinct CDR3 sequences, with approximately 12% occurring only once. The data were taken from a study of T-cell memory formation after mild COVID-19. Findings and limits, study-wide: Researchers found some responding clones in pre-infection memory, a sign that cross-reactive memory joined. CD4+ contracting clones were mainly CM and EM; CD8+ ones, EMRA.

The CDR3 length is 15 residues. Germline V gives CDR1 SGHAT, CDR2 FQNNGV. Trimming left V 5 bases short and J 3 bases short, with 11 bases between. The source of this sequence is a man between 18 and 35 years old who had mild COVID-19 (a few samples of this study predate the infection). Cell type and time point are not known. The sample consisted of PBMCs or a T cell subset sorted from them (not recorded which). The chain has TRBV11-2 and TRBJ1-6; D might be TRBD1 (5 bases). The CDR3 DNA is TGTGCCAGCAGCACCGCAGGGTACTATAATTCACCCCTCCACTTT. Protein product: CASSTAGYYNSPLHF.